A single sample gave rise to the 5 T cell receptor beta chains below, sequenced in a study of identical twins. TCRdb redid the calling of the 5' RACE reads with MiXCR, one entry per CDR3 protein. The table has about 210,000 distinct CDR3 sequences, over 8% seen once. The sample taken for sequencing was memory (CD45RO+) T cells sorted from blood. Receptor source: a woman in her late teens or twenties in good health.

This clonotype came up a few times. The rearrangement links TRBV10-3 to TRBJ2-5, with 9 bases matching TRBD2. This CDR3 has 16 residues. Germline V lookup: CDR1 ENHRY, CDR2 SYGVKD. The V gene end was trimmed by 2 bases and the J gene end by 5 bases; junction bases not matched to a gene: 9. The DNA for the CDR3 is TGTGCCATCAGTGAGGGAGCGGGAGGTAGTCGGGAGACCCAGTACTTC. Protein: CAISEGAGGSRETQYF.

The chain links TRBV6-5 to TRBJ2-7, with TRBD2 matching 8 bases. V shed 5 bases and J 0 bases; nucleotides not matched to a gene: 3. CDR3 length: 14 amino acids. Germline V gene data show CDR1 as MNHEY and CDR2 as SVGAGI. The CDR3 sequence: CASSTSGNSYEQYF. The CDR3, as DNA: TGTGCCAGCAGTACTAGCGGCAACTCCTACGAGCAGTACTTC.

This clonotype has at least ten counts. The genes are TRBV9 and TRBJ1-4, with TRBD1 matching over 7 bases. V was pared by 2 bases and J by 5 bases, with 6 bases of the junction left unmatched. Germline loops: CDR1 SGDLS, CDR2 YYNGEE. The CDR3 is 15 amino acids. The CDR3 sequence is CASSVRQGYNEKLFF. The CDR3 bases are TGTGCCAGCAGCGTGAGACAGGGATACAATGAAAAACTGTTTTTT.

J is TRBJ2-1 and V is TRBV27; 10 bases agree with TRBD2. Trimming removed 6 bases from V and 10 bases from J; junction bases left unmatched: 6. Germline V gene data show CDR1 as MNHEY and CDR2 as SMNVEV (reference sequence). The CDR3 totals 13 residues. The CDR3 here is CASRASGSWEQFF. For the CDR3, the DNA is TGTGCCAGCAGGGCTAGCGGGAGTTGGGAGCAGTTCTTC.

This chain uses TRBV5-1 with TRBJ2-1; D gene unclear. V was trimmed by 4 bases and J by 4 bases, leaving 9 bases between them. Germline loops: CDR1 SGHRS, CDR2 YFSETQ. This CDR3 region has 13 residues. The CDR3 DNA reads TGCGCCAGCAGCCCTGTCGCATACAATGAGCAGTTCTTC. It specifies CASSPVAYNEQFF. Full variable domain (rest looked up from reference TRBV5-1 and TRBJ2-1): KAGVTQTPRYLIKTRGQQVTLSCSPISGHRSVSWYQQTPGQGLQFLFEYFSETQRNKGNFPGRFSGRQFSNSRSEMNVSTLELGDSALYLCASSPVAYNEQFFGPGTRLTVL.